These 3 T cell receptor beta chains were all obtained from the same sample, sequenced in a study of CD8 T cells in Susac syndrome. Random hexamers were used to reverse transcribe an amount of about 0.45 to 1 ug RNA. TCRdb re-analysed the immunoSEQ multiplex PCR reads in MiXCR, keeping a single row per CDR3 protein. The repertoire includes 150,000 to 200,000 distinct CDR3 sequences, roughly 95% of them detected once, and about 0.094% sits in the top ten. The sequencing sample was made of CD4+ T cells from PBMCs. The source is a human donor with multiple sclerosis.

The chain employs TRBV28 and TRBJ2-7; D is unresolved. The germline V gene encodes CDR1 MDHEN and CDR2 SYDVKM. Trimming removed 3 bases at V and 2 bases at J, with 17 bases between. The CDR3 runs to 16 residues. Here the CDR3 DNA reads TGTGCCAGCAGTTTTAGTTTGTTTGGGCTTACCTACGAGCAGTACTTC. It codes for CASSFSLFGLTYEQYF.

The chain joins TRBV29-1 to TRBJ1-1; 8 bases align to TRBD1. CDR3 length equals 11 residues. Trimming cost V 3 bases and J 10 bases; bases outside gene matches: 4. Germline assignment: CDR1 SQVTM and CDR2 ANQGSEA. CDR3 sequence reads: CSVEQGARAFF. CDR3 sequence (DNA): TGCAGCGTTGAGCAGGGGGCGAGAGCTTTCTTT.

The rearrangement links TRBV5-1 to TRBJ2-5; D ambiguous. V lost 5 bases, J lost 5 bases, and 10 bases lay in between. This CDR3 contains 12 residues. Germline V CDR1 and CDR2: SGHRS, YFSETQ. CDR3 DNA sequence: TGCGCCAGCAGTCCTCCCCTGGAGACCCAGTACTTC. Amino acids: CASSPPLETQYF.